This T cell receptor (beta chain) is from a study of cytotoxic CD8 clonotypes in ibrutinib-treated CLL. Profiled with immunoSEQ multiplex PCR; TCRdb holds only in-frame clones, not every one. The sample has about 68,000 clones; 80% are singletons. Trimming at V came to 3 bases and at J to 0 bases, leaving 8 bases not matched to a gene. The CDR3 spans 17 residues. Germline assignment: CDR1 SGHRS and CDR2 YFSETQ. The rearrangement joins TRBV5-1 to TRBJ1-3; 8 nucleotides match TRBD1. The sequence derives from a human donor with chronic lymphocytic leukemia. The sample consisted of PBMCs, taken at disease progression, from a patient treated with ibrutinib. CDR3 coding DNA: TGCGCCAGCAGCTCCAGGACAGGGCCTTTCTCTGGAAACACCATATATTTT. Amino acids: CASSSRTGPFSGNTIYF.